This T cell receptor beta chain was sequenced in a study of blood T cell repertoires in COVID-19. In the study overall: Acute and convalescent COVID-19 specimens originated in the United States, Italy and Spain. Sources were T cells, B-cell-depleted T cells, or PBMCs; the material itself was cDNA or gDNA.

Per the original data handling: Nucleated cell number was recorded as an estimate derived from reference gene primer amplification. Some clones are missing from TCRdb's copy, which holds only in-frame ones; the method was immunoSEQ multiplex PCR. The V and J calls and clone size are taken from that table; D and trimming were inferred from the DNA. The sample carries under 500,000 clones, around 90% recorded once. The CDR3 extends over 15 amino acids. V lost 0 bases, J lost 9 bases, and 7 bases stayed unmatched. Germline V CDR1 and CDR2: SGDLS, YYNGEE. In terms of age and location, participants ranged from roughly 18 to 100 years and lived in approximately 26 US areas.

The J gene is TRBJ2-2, the V gene TRBV9; 8 nucleotides match TRBD2. This receptor was obtained from a woman aged 18 to 35 with acute COVID-19. Sequenced input: PBMCs or T cells enriched from blood (not recorded which). In DNA, the CDR3 is TGTGCCAGCAGCGTAGCGGGAGGGTCGGCAAGGGAGCTGTTTTTT. Its protein is CASSVAGGSARELFF.